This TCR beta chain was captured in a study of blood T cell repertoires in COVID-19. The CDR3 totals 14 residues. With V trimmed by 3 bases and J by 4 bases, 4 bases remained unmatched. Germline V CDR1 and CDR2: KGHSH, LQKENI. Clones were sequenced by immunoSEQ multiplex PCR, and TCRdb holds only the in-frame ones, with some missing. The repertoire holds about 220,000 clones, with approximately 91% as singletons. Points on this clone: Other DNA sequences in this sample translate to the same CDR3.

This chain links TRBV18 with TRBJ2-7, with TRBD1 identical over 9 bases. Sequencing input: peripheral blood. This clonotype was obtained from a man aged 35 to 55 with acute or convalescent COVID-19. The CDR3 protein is CASSPRQGVYEQYF. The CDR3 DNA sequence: TGTGCCAGCTCACCTCGACAGGGGGTTTACGAGCAGTACTTC.